This TCR beta chain was found in a study of blood T cell repertoires in COVID-19. Study at large: Samples of COVID-19 (acute and convalescent) were obtained from the United States, Italy and Spain. Sources were T cells, B-cell-depleted T cells, or PBMCs; the material itself was cDNA or gDNA.

Per the study methods: By means of reference gene primer amplification, nucleated cell counts were estimated. Profiling relied on immunoSEQ multiplex PCR, and the TCRdb table lists in-frame clones only, not all of them. V and J calls and clone size are those listed in that table; D and trimming were worked out from the DNA. The sample holds 75,000 to 95,000 clones, approximately 90% seen once. The CDR3 consists of 13 residues. The J segment lost 5 bases and the V segment lost 6 bases, leaving 6 bases of the junction unmatched. This clone showed up just once. The TCR comes from a man aged 45 to 65 with active COVID-19. The sequenced sample was peripheral blood. The V gene is TRBV12-3 or TRBV12-4, the J gene TRBJ1-2, with 7 bases matching TRBD1. This CDR3 is CASSNRGRYGYTF. CDR3 nucleotides: TGTGCCAGCAGCAACAGGGGACGGTATGGCTACACCTTC.